Below are 21 T cell receptor beta chains sequenced from a single sample in a study of blood T cell repertoires in COVID-19. Assay used: immunoSEQ multiplex PCR; TCRdb lists only in-frame clones, some missing. The sample records a few hundred thousand clones, 85% to 90% being singletons. Sequencing was done on a sample of peripheral blood. The receptor source for this set is a man between 18 and 29 years old with active or convalescent COVID-19.

Only one count was recorded for this clone. The J gene is TRBJ2-3, the V gene TRBV19; possible D gene TRBD1, 6 bases. The CDR3 extends over 13 amino acids. V lost 5 bases, J lost 2 bases, and 8 bases lay in between. CDR1 and CDR2 from the germline V gene are LNHDA and SQIVND (reference sequence). CDR3: CASSQGNTDTQYF. CDR3 sequence (DNA): TGTGCCAGTAGTCAGGGGAACACAGATACGCAGTATTTT.

The rearrangement joins TRBV5-4 to TRBJ2-3; 13 nucleotides agree with TRBD2. V shed 4 bases, J shed 5 bases, and the junction held 13 bases outside the gene matches. CDR1 SGHNT and CDR2 YYREEE come from the germline V gene (reference sequence). The CDR3 consists of 18 residues. The CDR3 DNA sequence: TGTGCCAGCAGCGCTAGGACTAGCGGGAGATCTAGAGGAGATACGCAGTATTTT. It translates to CASSARTSGRSRGDTQYF.

V gene TRBV19 combines with J gene TRBJ2-3, with D tentatively TRBD1 (5 bases). This CDR3 has 13 amino acids. Trimming removed 2 bases at V and 4 bases at J, with 7 bases between. Germline CDR1 reads LNHDA; CDR2 reads SQIVND (reference sequence). CDR3 residues: CASSIRGADTQYF. As DNA, the CDR3 is TGTGCCAGTAGTATAAGGGGCGCAGATACGCAGTATTTT. The complete variable domain, with remaining parts taken from reference TRBV19 and TRBJ2-3, reads DGGITQSPKYLFRKEGQNVTLSCEQNLNHDAMYWYRQDPGQGLRLIYYSQIVNDFQKGDIAEGYSVSREKKESFPLTVTSAQKNPTAFYLCASSIRGADTQYFGPGTRLTVL.

The V gene is TRBV14, the J gene TRBJ2-7, with D unresolved. This CDR3 has 13 residues. Looked up from germline, CDR1 is SGHDN and CDR2 is FVKESK. V was shortened by 1 base and J by 6 bases, with 10 bases between the two germline ends. In DNA, the CDR3 is TGTGCCAGCAGCCAAGGCAGTCCATCCGAGCAGTACTTC. This encodes CASSQGSPSEQYF.

This clone was detected only a few times. V usage is TRBV6-5 and J usage is TRBJ1-1; TRBD1 agrees at 8 bases. With 6 bases clipped from V and 1 base from J, the junction kept 1 base outside the gene matches. The germline V gene has CDR1 MNHEY and CDR2 SVGAGI. CDR3 length: 13 residues. CDR3 bases: TGTGCCAGCAGAACAGGGGGGAACACTGAAGCTTTCTTT. This gives the protein CASRTGGNTEAFF.

V and J are TRBV30 and TRBJ2-3; D is perhaps TRBD1 (5 bases). Trimming pared 4 bases from V and 12 bases from J, leaving 17 bases between. CDR1 and CDR2 from the germline V gene are GTSNPN and SVGIG (reference sequence). This CDR3 is 12 amino acids long. The DNA of the CDR3 is TGTGCCTGGAATGGTGCTAGGGGTACACAGTATTTT. As protein: CAWNGARGTQYF.

This chain joins TRBV7-2 and TRBJ1-5, with a possible D match to TRBD1 (5 bases). CDR1 is SGHTA and CDR2 is FQGNSA in the germline V gene. The CDR3 covers 14 residues. V shed 1 base and J shed 4 bases, with 8 bases lying between them. The CDR3 loop is CASSLVGDNQPQHF. In DNA form, the CDR3 reads TGTGCCAGCAGCTTAGTAGGGGATAATCAGCCCCAGCATTTT.

The V gene is TRBV18, the J gene TRBJ2-5; D ambiguous. CDR3 length equals 12 residues. Germline V gene lookup returns CDR1 KGHSH and CDR2 LQKENI. The V gene lost 0 bases and the J gene lost 4 bases, with 3 bases spanning the gap. Written as DNA, the CDR3 is TGTGCCAGCTCACCACCGGCAGAGACCCAGTACTTC. Protein: CASSPPAETQYF.

The genes are TRBV12-3 or TRBV12-4 and TRBJ1-1; tentative D call: TRBD1 (5 bases). The ends were cut back, 8 bases at V and 4 bases at J, with 14 bases in the middle. CDR3 length: 13 amino acids. The CDR3 loop is CASAGGGGTEAFF. In DNA form, the CDR3 reads TGTGCCAGCGCGGGGGGGGGTGGCACTGAAGCTTTCTTT.

The chain couples TRBV6-2 or TRBV6-3 to TRBJ2-7; D uncertain. V was shortened by 4 bases and J by 3 bases, with 4 bases between the two germline ends. CDR1 MNHEY and CDR2 SVGEGT come from the germline V gene. The CDR3 is made up of 11 amino acids. CDR3 protein: CASSFLYEQYF. CDR3 nucleotides: TGTGCCAGCAGTTTCCTCTACGAGCAGTACTTC.

CDR3 in amino acids: CASSIWEANYGYTF. The DNA of the CDR3 is TGTGCCAGTAGTATCTGGGAGGCTAACTATGGCTACACCTTC. The rearrangement joins TRBV19 to TRBJ1-2; no firm D call. Germline loops: CDR1 LNHDA, CDR2 SQIVND (reference sequence). The ends were cut back, 3 bases at V and 0 bases at J, with 8 bases in the middle. The CDR3 is made up of 14 amino acids.

The genes are TRBV10-3 and TRBJ2-2, with 8 bases aligning to TRBD1. Germline CDR1 is ENHRY and CDR2 is SYGVKD. After removal of 6 bases from V and 2 bases from J, the junction contained 8 bases not matched to a gene. CDR3 length: 16 amino acids. DNA of the CDR3: TGTGCCATCAGGGGTGTTGGACAGGGTAACACCGGGGAGCTGTTTTTT. Its translation is CAIRGVGQGNTGELFF.

As to this clone: One base away lies a much larger clone, so this may be a sequencing read error. The gene calls are TRBV7-9 and TRBJ2-1; 10 positions agree with TRBD2. Germline V gene data show CDR1 as SEHNR and CDR2 as FQNEAQ (reference sequence). There are 15 residues in the CDR3. Trimming removed 5 bases from V and 2 bases from J; junction bases left unmatched: 3. CDR3 DNA sequence: TGTGCCAGCAGCCCTAGCGGGAGTACCTACAATGAGCAGTTCTTC. Its translation is CASSPSGSTYNEQFF.

V and J are TRBV5-1 and TRBJ2-7, with 11 nucleotides matching TRBD1. The CDR3 loop spans 15 amino acids. Germline V CDR1 and CDR2: SGHRS, YFSETQ. Losses at the gene ends were 4 bases for V and 7 bases for J; bases not matched to a gene: 10. CDR3 in DNA: TGCGCCAGCAGCAGGGGGACAGGGGGTATCTGGGAGCAGTACTTC. Amino acid sequence: CASSRGTGGIWEQYF.

This chain uses TRBV12-3 or TRBV12-4 with TRBJ2-3; no clear D. Trimming took 3 bases from V and 8 from J, leaving 9 bases between them. This CDR3 contains 12 residues. The CDR3, as DNA: TGTGCCAGCAGTTTGGAGAAAGGTACGCAGTATTTT. It specifies CASSLEKGTQYF.

The V and J genes are TRBV7-7 and TRBJ2-6; 8 bases fit TRBD1. Germline lookup yields CDR1 SSHAT and CDR2 FNYEAQ (reference sequence). This CDR3 region has 17 residues. The ends lost 5 bases at V and 0 bases at J; junction bases unmatched: 6. The CDR3 here is CASSGDRGTSGANVLTF. The DNA for the CDR3 is TGTGCCAGCAGCGGTGACAGGGGTACCTCTGGGGCCAACGTCCTGACTTTC.

The count of this clone is one. The V gene is TRBV27, the J gene TRBJ2-7, with 7 nucleotides matching TRBD1. The CDR3 is made up of 15 amino acids. V shed 2 bases, J shed 6 bases, and the junction held 10 bases outside the gene matches. From germline, CDR1 is MNHEY and CDR2 SMNVEV (reference sequence). The CDR3 region has the DNA TGTGCCAGCAGTTTACTGGGCATAGGGGGCCTCGAGCAGTACTTC. Protein product: CASSLLGIGGLEQYF.

This chain joins TRBV7-2 and TRBJ2-7; possible D gene TRBD2, 6 bases. Germline values: CDR1 SGHTA, CDR2 FQGNSA. This CDR3 has 14 residues. Trimming left V 1 base short and J 0 bases short, with 7 bases between. CDR3 loop: CASSLGGISYEQYF. DNA of the CDR3: TGTGCCAGCAGCTTAGGCGGGATCTCCTACGAGCAGTACTTC.

The gene calls are TRBV9 and TRBJ2-1; 7 positions match TRBD2. V was pared by 7 bases and J by 3 bases, with 10 bases of the junction left unmatched. The CDR3 sequence is 15 residues long. CDR1 is SGDLS, CDR2 YYNGEE, per germline. The CDR3 nucleotides are TGTGCCAGCGGGCCGGCGGGAGAGGTCTACAATGAGCAGTTCTTC. Translated: CASGPAGEVYNEQFF. The whole variable domain, filled in from reference TRBV9 and TRBJ2-1, reads DSGVTQTPKHLITATGQRVTLRCSPRSGDLSVYWYQQSLDQGLQFLIQYYNGEERAKGNILERFSAQQFPDLHSELNLSSLELGDSALYFCASGPAGEVYNEQFFGPGTRLTVL.

The chain combines TRBV12-5 with TRBJ1-2; 9 bases line up with TRBD1. The length of the CDR3 is 13 residues. V lost 3 bases to trimming and J lost 5 bases; unmatched junction nucleotides: 1. Germline V gene data show CDR1 as LGHNT and CDR2 as FRNRAP. The CDR3 here is CASGFGTGYGYTF. The CDR3 DNA sequence: TGTGCTAGTGGTTTTGGGACAGGGTATGGCTACACCTTC.

The chain joins TRBV7-9 to TRBJ2-7; 8 bases are shared with TRBD2. This CDR3 is 15 amino acids long. CDR1 and CDR2 from the germline V gene are SEHNR and FQNEAQ (reference sequence). V lost 5 bases to trimming and J lost 2 bases; unmatched junction nucleotides: 8. CDR3 in amino acids: CASSPLAGSTYEQYF. The CDR3 DNA sequence: TGTGCCAGCAGCCCTTTAGCGGGAAGCACCTACGAGCAGTACTTC.